Listed here are 11 T cell receptor beta chains from one sample, sequenced in a study of blood T cell repertoires in COVID-19. Produced via immunoSEQ multiplex PCR; TCRdb's table is partial and in-frame only. The repertoire holds approximately 150,000 clones, with around 80% as singletons. Sequenced material: peripheral blood. These receptors all come from a woman aged 45-59 years in a cohort sampled during active or convalescent COVID-19.

The V gene is TRBV2, the J gene TRBJ2-3, with 11 bases aligning to TRBD2. V gave up 8 bases and J gave up 5 bases; unmatched junction bases: 6. The CDR3 length is 14 residues. Germline CDR1 SNHLY, CDR2 FYNNEI. The CDR3 bases are TGTGCCAGCCCTAGCGGGGGGATTATAGATACGCAGTATTTT. The encoded protein is CASPSGGIIDTQYF.

The CDR3 loop is CASGLPRGALTEAFF. CDR3 sequence (DNA): TGTGCTAGTGGTCTACCCCGGGGGGCGCTCACTGAAGCTTTCTTT. This chain connects TRBV12-5 to TRBJ1-1, with a weak D call TRBD1 (6 bases). The CDR3 totals 15 residues. Trimming pared 5 bases from V and 4 bases from J, leaving 17 bases between. Germline V lookup: CDR1 LGHNT, CDR2 FRNRAP.

Concerning this clone itself: The same CDR3 also results from other DNA sequences found in this sample. The rearrangement uses TRBV12-3 or TRBV12-4 and TRBJ1-2, with D possibly being TRBD1 (6 bases). This CDR3 is built from 13 residues. V shed 1 base and J shed 3 bases, with 6 bases lying between them. The CDR3 sequence is CASSLGQDYGYTF. The CDR3 bases are TGTGCCAGCAGTTTAGGACAGGACTATGGCTACACCTTC.

This chain joins TRBV5-1 and TRBJ2-1; D might be TRBD2 (5 bases). Germline-derived CDR1 and CDR2 are SGHRS and YFSETQ. Trimming removed 1 base at V and 5 bases at J, with 16 bases between. This CDR3 has 16 residues. The CDR3 DNA follows: TGCGCCAGCAGCTTGTGGGTGGGGAGACGAAACAATGAGCAGTTCTTC. Translated, it gives CASSLWVGRRNNEQFF.

The chain joins TRBV6-5 to TRBJ2-7; 8 nucleotides line up with TRBD1. The CDR3 extends over 15 amino acids. V was pared by 2 bases and J by 3 bases, with 6 bases of the junction left unmatched. Per germline, CDR1 MNHEY and CDR2 SVGAGI. The CDR3 DNA reads TGTGCCAGCAGTTACCGTCAGGGGGCTATCTACGAGCAGTACTTC. Translation: CASSYRQGAIYEQYF.

The rearrangement uses TRBV7-2 and TRBJ2-4; 8 bases match TRBD2. The V gene's germline CDR1 is SGHTA and CDR2 FQGNSA. The CDR3 is 14 amino acids. V shed 3 bases and J 8 bases; nucleotides not matched to a gene: 6. CDR3 bases: TGTGCCAGCAGCTTGGGTAGCGGGGCGGACATTCAGTACTTC. Translating gives CASSLGSGADIQYF.

The V gene is TRBV5-1, the J gene TRBJ2-3; 8 positions match TRBD2. CDR1 SGHRS and CDR2 YFSETQ come from the germline V gene. Trimming removed 4 bases from V and 0 bases from J; junction bases left unmatched: 7. The CDR3 length is 16 residues. The CDR3 reads CASSPPLAGSTDTQYF. The DNA for the CDR3 is TGCGCCAGCAGCCCCCCCCTAGCGGGTAGCACAGATACGCAGTATTTT.

The chain has TRBV19 and TRBJ2-7, with D possibly matching TRBD1 (6 bases). The germline CDR1 and CDR2 sequences are LNHDA and SQIVND (reference sequence). V lost 0 bases and J 6 bases, leaving 9 bases between the germline ends. CDR3 length: 13 amino acids. Here the CDR3 DNA reads TGTGCCAGTAGTATAGACAGGGGAAGCGAGCAGTACTTC. Translating gives CASSIDRGSEQYF.

The chain uses TRBV19 and TRBJ1-1, with 8 bases that match TRBD1. The germline gives CDR1 LNHDA, CDR2 SQIVND (reference sequence). The CDR3 has 16 residues. V dropped 7 bases and J dropped 6; count of bases not matched to a gene: 16. The CDR3 loop is CASNEHGTGFNAEAFF. The DNA for the CDR3 is TGTGCCAGTAACGAACACGGGACAGGTTTTAATGCTGAAGCTTTCTTT.

This sequence joins TRBV7-9 and TRBJ2-7; possibly TRBD1 for D (5 bases). The germline V and J ends were trimmed by 3 bases and 6 bases, with 9 bases remaining between them. Germline lookup yields CDR1 SEHNR and CDR2 FQNEAQ (reference sequence). The length of the CDR3 is 12 residues. DNA for the CDR3: TGTGCCAGCAGCTTTGGGGCCGGCGAGCAGTACTTC. Protein sequence: CASSFGAGEQYF.

This rearrangement joins TRBV27 to TRBJ1-2; the match to TRBD1 covers 8 bases. J lost 4 bases, V lost 5 bases, and 6 bases had no gene match. The CDR3 consists of 14 residues. Germline lookup yields CDR1 MNHEY and CDR2 SMNVEV (reference sequence). The DNA for the CDR3 is TGTGCCAGCAGTCCAGGACAGGGAGGCTATGGCTACACCTTC. Translated: CASSPGQGGYGYTF.